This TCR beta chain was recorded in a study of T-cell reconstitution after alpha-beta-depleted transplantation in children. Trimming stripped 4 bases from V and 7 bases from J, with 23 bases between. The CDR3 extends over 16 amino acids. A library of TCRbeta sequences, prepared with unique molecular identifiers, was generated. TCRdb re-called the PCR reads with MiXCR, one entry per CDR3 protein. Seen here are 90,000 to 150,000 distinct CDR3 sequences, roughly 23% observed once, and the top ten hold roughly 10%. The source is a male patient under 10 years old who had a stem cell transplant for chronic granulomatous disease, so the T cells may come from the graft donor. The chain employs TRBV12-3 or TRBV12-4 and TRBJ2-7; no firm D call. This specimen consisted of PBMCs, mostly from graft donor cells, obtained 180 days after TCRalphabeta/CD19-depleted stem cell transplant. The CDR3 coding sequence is TGTGCCAGCAGTTGGCCCCCACTAACTACCCCGAGTGAGCAGTACTTC. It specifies CASSWPPLTTPSEQYF.